Sequencing of this T cell receptor (beta chain) was carried out in a study of glioma-infiltrating T cells after dendritic cell vaccination. Germline V gives CDR1 LGHNA, CDR2 YNFKEQ. V dropped 1 base and J dropped 2; count of bases not matched to a gene: 10. The CDR3 covers 18 residues. In its sample, this clone was seen a few times. Sequenced by immunoSEQ multiplex PCR; TCRdb stores in-frame clones only, minus some. Seen here are around 89,000 clones, approximately 90% observed once, and the top ten hold around 16%. Material: blood, obtained before dendritic cell vaccination. The sequence came from a human donor with glioblastoma. The chain joins TRBV4-2 to TRBJ2-1; TRBD2 agrees at 8 bases. CDR3 DNA: TGTGCCAGCAGCCAAGGGACTAGCACCCGAGGCACCTACAATGAGCAGTTCTTC. Translated: CASSQGTSTRGTYNEQFF.